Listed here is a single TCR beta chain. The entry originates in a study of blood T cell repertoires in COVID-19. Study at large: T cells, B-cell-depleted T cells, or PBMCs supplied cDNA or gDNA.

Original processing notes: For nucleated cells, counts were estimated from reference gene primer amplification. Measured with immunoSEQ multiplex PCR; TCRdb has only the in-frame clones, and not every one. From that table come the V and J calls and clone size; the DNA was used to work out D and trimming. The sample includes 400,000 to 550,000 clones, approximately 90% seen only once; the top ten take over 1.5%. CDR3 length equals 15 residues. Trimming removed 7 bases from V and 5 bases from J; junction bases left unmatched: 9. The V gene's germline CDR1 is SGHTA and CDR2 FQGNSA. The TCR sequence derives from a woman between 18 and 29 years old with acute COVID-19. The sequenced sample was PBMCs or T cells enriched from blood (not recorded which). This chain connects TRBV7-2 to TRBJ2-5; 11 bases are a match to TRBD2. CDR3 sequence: CASKFSGGAGETQYF. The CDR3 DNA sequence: TGTGCCAGCAAATTTAGCGGGGGGGCCGGGGAGACCCAGTACTTC.